This note documents a single TCR beta chain sequence. Antigen unknown. An Oncomine TCR Beta short-read assay was used to sequence the DNA from cultured CD4+ T cells. MiXCR was run by TCRdb on the PCR reads, yielding one entry per CDR3 protein. Among approximately 11,000 distinct CDR3 sequences listed, roughly 60% were seen once. This sample's treatment: roughly 11-day PBMC culture with coronavirus spike peptide pools or control peptides (ViraFEST assay). Replacement of half the medium with fresh IL-2 medium took place on days 3 and 7. The data are from a study of vaccination and CD4 T cells after COVID-19. Across the study: Every participant had a vaccine, which was either BNT162b2 or mRNA-1273, given in two doses.

CDR3 size: 21 residues. This TCR derives from a human donor who had recovered from COVID-19. Source material: CD4+ T cells from blood, cultured in vitro. The rearrangement joins TRBV21-1 to TRBJ1-5; the table's D call, TRBD1, was not checked against the DNA. TRBV21-1 is an annotated pseudogene. The CDR3 is CASSKECSGGGLRRANQPQHF. CDR3 bases: TGTGCCAGCAGCAAAGAGTGTTCAGGGGGCGGGTTAAGGAGGGCCAATCAGCCCCAGCATTTT.